The sequence of this T cell receptor beta chain was determined in a study of shared clonotypes between healthy human individuals. The repertoire was sequenced with immunoSEQ multiplex PCR; TCRdb's copy has only in-frame clones and lacks some. This table holds under 2.5 million clones, approximately 90% found once. The CDR3 spans 15 residues. The germline V and J ends were trimmed by 5 bases and 8 bases, with 21 bases remaining between them. Germline V lookup: CDR1 MGHDK, CDR2 SYGVNS. The chain combines TRBV25-1 with TRBJ1-2; maybe TRBD1 (5 bases). The sequence was obtained from a man younger than 35 in good health. Some clones in this sample may be carry-over from other donors' samples. Sequencing was performed on naive CD4+ T cells from PBMCs. The subset was: CD45RA+ positively selected. CDR3 nucleotides: TGTGCCAGCAGTCCTTTGGGCTCAGCTTGGGACGGCTACACCTTC. This sequence encodes CASSPLGSAWDGYTF.